This entry lists 10 T cell receptor beta chains sequenced from one sample in a study of immune evolution from preneoplasia to lung adenocarcinoma. Produced via immunoSEQ multiplex PCR; TCRdb's table is partial and in-frame only. Of around 41,000 clones listed, less than 80% are singletons. The sequenced sample was FFPE invasive lung adenocarcinoma tissue. These receptors were collected from a person aged 55 to 70 with lung adenocarcinoma.

This clone has only one observation. The rearrangement uses TRBV7-3 and TRBJ2-1, with 7 bases that match TRBD1. This CDR3 spans 13 amino acids. Trimming at V came to 5 bases and at J to 6 bases, leaving 4 bases not matched to a gene. Germline CDR1 and CDR2: SGHTA and FQGTGA. In nucleotides, the CDR3 is TGTGCCAGCAGCGCCACAGGGGCCAATGAGCAGTTCTTC. Its translation is CASSATGANEQFF.

By share, this clone counts as medium-sized. The chain combines TRBV15 with TRBJ2-7; D possibly uses TRBD1 or TRBD2 (5 bases each). CDR3 length: 13 amino acids. With 5 bases removed from V and 2 bases from J, the gap between germline ends came to 10 bases. Germline V gene lookup returns CDR1 LNHNV and CDR2 YYDKDF (reference sequence). The CDR3 region is CATSRGRTYEQYF. The DNA of the CDR3 is TGTGCCACCAGCCGGGGACGGACCTACGAGCAGTACTTC. Looking up the rest from reference TRBV15 and TRBJ2-7 gives the full variable domain: DAMVIQNPRYQVTQFGKPVTLSCSQTLNHNVMYWYQQKSSQAPKLLFHYYDKDFNNEADTPDNFQSRRPNTSFCFLDIRSPGLGDTAMYLCATSRGRTYEQYFGPGTRLTVT.

This chain joins TRBV9 and TRBJ2-1; TRBD2 aligns across 9 bases. CDR3 length: 19 amino acids. With V trimmed by 2 bases and J by 7 bases, 19 bases remained unmatched. Germline V lookup: CDR1 SGDLS, CDR2 YYNGEE. This CDR3 reads CASSVAPGGLSGSGNEQFF. CDR3 coding DNA: TGTGCCAGCAGCGTCGCTCCAGGGGGTCTTAGCGGGAGTGGGAATGAGCAGTTCTTC.

This clone was found a few times. The chain recombines TRBV28 with TRBJ2-5; 7 bases agree with TRBD1. Germline loops: CDR1 MDHEN, CDR2 SYDVKM. V trimming: 11 bases; J trimming: 5 bases; junction bases outside the gene matches: 14. This CDR3 region has 14 residues. The CDR3: CACQGQFRGETQYF. For the CDR3, the DNA is TGTGCCTGCCAGGGACAGTTCCGAGGGGAGACCCAGTACTTC.

V gene TRBV2 combines with J gene TRBJ1-2; 8 bases map to TRBD1. This CDR3 has 14 amino acids. Germline loops: CDR1 SNHLY, CDR2 FYNNEI. Trimming cost V 4 bases and J 7 bases; bases outside gene matches: 8. CDR3 region: CASSGGQGNFGYTF. For the CDR3, the DNA is TGTGCCAGCAGTGGCGGACAGGGAAATTTTGGCTACACCTTC.

This clone was recorded only once. The chain couples TRBV6-1 to TRBJ2-3; no clear D. The germline V gene has CDR1 MNHNS and CDR2 SASEGT. CDR3 size: 15 residues. Trimming stripped 2 bases from V and 1 base from J, with 10 bases between. CDR3: CASSEYDGGTDTQYF. DNA for the CDR3: TGTGCCAGCAGTGAATACGACGGCGGCACAGATACGCAGTATTTT.

This chain links TRBV19 with TRBJ2-7; 7 bases match TRBD2. This CDR3 spans 15 amino acids. The J segment lost 2 bases and the V segment lost 5 bases, leaving 9 bases of the junction unmatched. Germline-derived CDR1 and CDR2 are LNHDA and SQIVND (reference sequence). Here the CDR3 reads CASSRNSGGPYEQYF. Written as DNA, the CDR3 is TGTGCCAGTAGTCGAAATTCGGGGGGACCCTACGAGCAGTACTTC.

This chain connects TRBV18 to TRBJ1-4; unclear D gene. Germline-derived CDR1 and CDR2 are KGHSH and LQKENI. Trimming stripped 3 bases from V and 8 bases from J, with 10 bases between. The CDR3 spans 13 residues. The CDR3 DNA follows: TGTGCCAGCTCACCCCAGACCGGGGAAAAACTGTTTTTT. Protein: CASSPQTGEKLFF.

V usage is TRBV29-1 and J usage is TRBJ1-4, with D perhaps matching TRBD1 (6 bases). This CDR3 has 12 amino acids. From germline, CDR1 is SQVTM and CDR2 ANQGSEA. Trimming removed 8 bases from V and 8 bases from J, with 15 bases in between. CDR3 amino acids: CSTRQVGEKLFF. Written as DNA, the CDR3 is TGCAGCACCCGACAGGTGGGAGAAAAACTGTTTTTT.

The chain uses TRBV10-3 and TRBJ2-1; no clear D. Trimming removed 6 bases from V and 5 bases from J, with 8 bases in between. CDR1 and CDR2 from the germline V gene are ENHRY and SYGVKD. There are 12 residues in the CDR3. CDR3 loop: CAIRGRNNEQFF. In DNA form, the CDR3 reads TGTGCCATCAGGGGCAGGAACAATGAGCAGTTCTTC.